The clone carrying this T cell receptor beta chain was found a few times. Its antigen is not known. Unique molecular identifiers were present on the cDNA, which also gained a universal primer site by template switching. TCRdb reanalysed the 5' RACE reads using MiXCR and keeps one entry per CDR3 protein. The sample consists of 200,000 to 250,000 distinct CDR3 sequences, 6.5% to 8.5% of them appearing once. These data originate in a study of identical twins. Germline V gives CDR1 SGHAT, CDR2 FQDESV (reference sequence). V lost 3 bases to trimming and J lost 6 bases; unmatched junction nucleotides: 13. The length of the CDR3 is 19 residues. Overall study results and limits: Findings came from cross-sectional statistics, without long-term follow-up of donors. Researchers reported weaker excess twin sharing in beta out-of-frame sequences. Fewer insertions characterized abundant cord blood beta clonotypes, whereas memory repertoires showed none.

These data were likewise used in another study, on yellow fever vaccine responses in identical twins.

The TCR originated in a woman between 18 and 29 years old in good health. The sequenced sample consisted of memory (CD45RO+) T cells sorted from blood. V is TRBV11-1 and J is TRBJ2-2; 13 bases line up with TRBD2. Written as DNA, the CDR3 is TGTGCCAGCAGCTTTGCCCTTGGGACTAGCGGGATATTTGCCGGGGAGCTGTTTTTT. Translating it yields CASSFALGTSGIFAGELFF.